One and the same sample provided the 30 T cell receptor beta chains below, sequenced in a study of graft-versus-host responses after intestinal transplantation. Assay: immunoSEQ multiplex PCR; the TCRdb copy retains only in-frame clones and omits some. The table lists under 80,000 clones, over 80% of them singletons. The source was PBMCs, collected 98 days after intestinal transplantation. Receptor source: a human patient who received an intestinal transplant, so some T cells may come from the graft donor.

V is TRBV11-2 and J is TRBJ2-7, with D hard to call. Trimming stripped 0 bases from V and 0 bases from J, with 6 bases between. Germline assignment: CDR1 SGHAT and CDR2 FQNNGV. The CDR3 totals 14 residues. The CDR3 reads CASSLERSSYEQYF. The CDR3 nucleotides are TGTGCCAGCAGCTTAGAACGGAGCTCCTACGAGCAGTACTTC.

This chain uses TRBV19 with TRBJ2-7, with D tentatively TRBD1 (5 bases). This CDR3 region has 15 residues. V lost 1 base and J 0 bases, leaving 10 bases between the germline ends. CDR1 is LNHDA, CDR2 SQIVND, per germline (reference sequence). DNA for the CDR3: TGTGCCAGTAGTATAGCCCAGGGTTTCTCCTACGAGCAGTACTTC. Translating gives CASSIAQGFSYEQYF.

V usage is TRBV27 and J usage is TRBJ2-3; 9 positions match TRBD2. This CDR3 has 17 residues. Germline CDR1 is MNHEY and CDR2 is SMNVEV (reference sequence). Trimming removed 7 bases from V and 5 bases from J; junction bases left unmatched: 16. This chain's CDR3 is CASNPVAGGLARDTQYF. In DNA form, the CDR3 reads TGTGCCAGCAACCCGGTGGCGGGGGGGCTTGCACGAGATACGCAGTATTTT.

This chain uses TRBV27 with TRBJ2-7; D remains unclear. The germline V gene encodes CDR1 MNHEY and CDR2 SMNVEV (reference sequence). The CDR3 contains 16 residues. The V end was cut by 3 bases, the J end by 4 bases, with 19 bases between. The CDR3 sequence is CASSLVPDIIPYEQYF. CDR3 in DNA: TGTGCCAGCAGTTTGGTCCCCGACATTATCCCATACGAGCAGTACTTC.

The chain couples TRBV11-2 to TRBJ2-3; 9 bases match TRBD2. Germline CDR1 SGHAT, CDR2 FQNNGV. V shed 4 bases, J shed 0 bases, and the junction held 5 bases outside the gene matches. CDR3 length: 16 amino acids. The CDR3 loop reads CASSSLAGPSTDTQYF. DNA for the CDR3: TGTGCCAGCAGCTCCCTAGCGGGACCTAGCACAGATACGCAGTATTTT.

The V gene is TRBV6-1, the J gene TRBJ1-2, with a weak D call TRBD1 (5 bases). Per the germline V gene, CDR1 is MNHNS and CDR2 is SASEGT. Trimming removed 5 bases from V and 6 bases from J, with 19 bases in between. This CDR3 contains 15 residues. This CDR3 is CASSPLFSRGDGYTF. DNA for the CDR3: TGTGCCAGCAGTCCCCTTTTCTCGCGGGGGGATGGCTACACCTTC.

This clone was seen a handful of times. This chain links TRBV19 with TRBJ1-3; D possibly corresponds to TRBD1 (5 bases). The CDR3 is 15 amino acids. V dropped 8 bases and J dropped 2 bases, with 16 bases sitting between them. CDR1 and CDR2 from the germline V gene are LNHDA and SQIVND (reference sequence). In DNA form, the CDR3 reads TGTGCCAGTTCCACCACCTCGGGGGCTGGAAACACCATATATTTT. Amino acids: CASSTTSGAGNTIYF.

The chain is built from TRBV7-3 and TRBJ2-1; 9 bases map to TRBD1. The CDR3 is made up of 14 amino acids. The ends lost 4 bases at V and 8 bases at J; junction bases unmatched: 6. The germline V gene encodes CDR1 SGHTA and CDR2 FQGTGA. CDR3 nucleotide sequence: TGTGCCAGCAGCTGGGGGACAGGGACCGATGAGCAGTTCTTC. Encoded protein: CASSWGTGTDEQFF.

The chain has TRBV28 and TRBJ2-7; D gene ambiguous. The CDR3 runs to 14 residues. Germline CDR1 and CDR2: MDHEN and SYDVKM. V was pared by 3 bases and J by 9 bases, with 18 bases between. This chain's CDR3 is CASSFLRPEGGQYF. Here the CDR3 DNA reads TGTGCCAGCAGTTTTCTGCGACCAGAAGGTGGGCAGTACTTC. Using reference TRBV28 and TRBJ2-7 for the parts outside the CDR3, the full variable domain is DVKVTQSSRYLVKRTGEKVFLECVQDMDHENMFWYRQDPGLGLRLIYFSYDVKMKEKGDIPEGYSVSREKKERFSLILESASTNQTSMYLCASSFLRPEGGQYFGPGTRLTVT.

This clone was observed a single time. This chain links TRBV5-4 with TRBJ2-7; tentative D call: TRBD2 (6 bases). In germline, CDR1 is SGHNT, CDR2 YYREEE (reference sequence). Trimming stripped 2 bases from V and 0 bases from J, with 12 bases between. The CDR3 extends over 15 amino acids. CDR3 sequence: CASSFAGRRSYEQYF. CDR3 sequence (DNA): TGTGCCAGCAGCTTCGCGGGGAGGCGCTCCTACGAGCAGTACTTC.

The V call is TRBV6-5, the J call TRBJ1-4, with D perhaps TRBD1 (5 bases). Trimming shortened V by 2 bases and J by 8 bases, and 12 bases separated the two germline ends. The CDR3 has 14 amino acids. Germline V gene data show CDR1 as MNHEY and CDR2 as SVGAGI. Here the CDR3 reads CASSYGRGREKLFF. Written as DNA, the CDR3 is TGTGCCAGCAGTTACGGAAGGGGTCGGGAAAAACTGTTTTTT.

The rearrangement joins TRBV4-1 to TRBJ2-5; perhaps D is TRBD1 or TRBD2 (6 bases each). This CDR3 region has 15 residues. The germline gives CDR1 MGHRA, CDR2 YSYEKL. Trimming took 4 bases from V and 9 from J, leaving 21 bases between them. The DNA for the CDR3 is TGCGCCAGCAGCCCCTCAGACGGGGGCTCGGCGTCCCAGTACTTC. Translating gives CASSPSDGGSASQYF.

The V call is TRBV2, the J call TRBJ1-2; no clear D gene. Trimming took off 2 bases at V and 0 bases at J, with 10 bases between the two ends. CDR3 length: 15 residues. CDR1 and CDR2 from the germline V gene are SNHLY and FYNNEI. Here the CDR3 DNA reads TGTGCCAGCAGTGAATTTTCGACAACTAACTATGGCTACACCTTC. Amino acids: CASSEFSTTNYGYTF.

The gene calls are TRBV5-6 and TRBJ2-3, with D uncertain. CDR3 size: 16 residues. V was trimmed by 0 bases and J by 0 bases, leaving 11 bases between them. Germline CDR1 is SGHDT and CDR2 is YYEEEE. In DNA, the CDR3 is TGTGCCAGCAGCTTGGGATTACAGAGAAGCACAGATACGCAGTATTTT. Translated, it gives CASSLGLQRSTDTQYF.

J is TRBJ2-1 and V is TRBV27; weak D call: TRBD1 (6 bases). Germline CDR1 reads MNHEY; CDR2 reads SMNVEV (reference sequence). The CDR3 totals 17 residues. V lost 3 bases to trimming and J lost 2 bases, with 17 bases between them. The CDR3 sequence: CASSFPSGTHAYNEQFF. In nucleotides, the CDR3 is TGTGCCAGCAGTTTCCCGTCCGGGACACACGCCTACAATGAGCAGTTCTTC.

V gene TRBV18 combines with J gene TRBJ2-3; D possibly corresponds to TRBD2 (6 bases). The germline gives CDR1 KGHSH, CDR2 LQKENI. Trimming took 3 bases from V and 2 from J, leaving 12 bases between them. This CDR3 has 15 amino acids. CDR3 region: CASSPLGGDTDTQYF. The CDR3 DNA reads as TGTGCCAGCTCACCGCTCGGGGGAGACACAGATACGCAGTATTTT.

V and J are TRBV29-1 and TRBJ2-7; no definite D call. V was shortened by 6 bases and J by 0 bases, with 9 bases between the two germline ends. The CDR3 runs to 12 residues. In germline, CDR1 is SQVTM, CDR2 ANQGSEA. The CDR3: CSVVGISYEQYF. In nucleotides, the CDR3 is TGCAGCGTGGTGGGGATCTCCTACGAGCAGTACTTC.

The chain employs TRBV4-3 and TRBJ1-5, with 7 bases that match TRBD1. The CDR3 is 14 residues long. The junction had 2 bases not matched to a gene; V was cut back by 0 bases and J by 6 bases. Germline CDR1 reads LGHNA; CDR2 reads YSLEER. Written as DNA, the CDR3 is TGCGCCAGCAGCCAAGAGACAGGGAGTCAGCCCCAGCATTTT. It translates to CASSQETGSQPQHF.

Here the CDR3 reads CASSLSGPFYEQYF. In DNA form, the CDR3 reads TGTGCCAGCAGTTTATCGGGACCCTTCTACGAGCAGTACTTC. The chain joins TRBV28 to TRBJ2-7, with D perhaps matching TRBD1 or TRBD2 (5 bases each). The CDR3 is made up of 14 amino acids. Trimming stripped 1 base from V and 3 bases from J, with 10 bases between. Germline-derived CDR1 and CDR2 are MDHEN and SYDVKM.

V is TRBV5-1 and J is TRBJ2-1, with D unclear. CDR1 SGHRS and CDR2 YFSETQ come from the germline V gene. CDR3 length equals 14 residues. Trimming took off 3 bases at V and 12 bases at J, with 19 bases between the two ends. The CDR3 region has the DNA TGCGCCAGCAGCTCCCAGGTAACCCACCTGGCGCAGTTCTTC. This encodes CASSSQVTHLAQFF.

This clone has a handful of counts. In DNA form, the CDR3 reads TGTGCTAGTGGTTTGAGACTAGCGGGGGGGCCACGTCCAGATACGCAGTATTTT. Protein: CASGLRLAGGPRPDTQYF. This sequence joins TRBV12-5 and TRBJ2-3, with 14 bases matching TRBD2. Germline V gene lookup returns CDR1 LGHNT and CDR2 FRNRAP. The CDR3 runs to 18 residues. With 2 bases clipped from V and 4 bases from J, the junction kept 8 bases outside the gene matches. The whole variable domain, filled in from reference TRBV12-5 and TRBJ2-3, reads DARVTQTPRHKVTEMGQEVTMRCQPILGHNTVFWYRQTMMQGLELLAYFRNRAPLDDSGMPKDRFSAEMPDATLATLKIQPSEPRDSAVYFCASGLRLAGGPRPDTQYFGPGTRLTVL.

V is TRBV9 and J is TRBJ2-2; D perhaps matches TRBD2 (5 bases). Germline CDR1 is SGDLS and CDR2 is YYNGEE. V lost 3 bases, J lost 2 bases, and 11 bases lay in between. CDR3 length: 15 amino acids. CDR3 DNA: TGTGCCAGCAGCGCCGCCCCGGGAAACACCGGGGAGCTGTTTTTT. Translating gives CASSAAPGNTGELFF.

The chain employs TRBV27 and TRBJ1-2; D is uncertain. The CDR3 length is 15 residues. Germline V CDR1 and CDR2: MNHEY, SMNVEV (reference sequence). V shed 3 bases and J shed 4 bases, with 15 bases lying between them. CDR3 DNA sequence: TGTGCCAGCAGTTTTGGAGACCCCGGGATCTATGGCTACACCTTC. Translation gives CASSFGDPGIYGYTF.

This clone was detected only a few times. The chain is built from TRBV19 and TRBJ2-7, with 10 bases fitting TRBD2. V dropped 5 bases and J dropped 5; count of bases not matched to a gene: 9. Germline-derived CDR1 and CDR2 are LNHDA and SQIVND (reference sequence). The CDR3 length is 15 residues. The CDR3 DNA reads as TGTGCCAGTAGTCCGGGACTAGCGCGTTTTGACGAGCAGTACTTC. Translating it yields CASSPGLARFDEQYF.

V usage is TRBV13 and J usage is TRBJ2-3; D not resolved. In germline, CDR1 is PRHDT, CDR2 FYEKMQ (reference sequence). The V end lost 4 bases, the J end lost 0 bases, and 5 bases lay between the germline ends. The CDR3 is 13 residues long. Here the CDR3 reads CASSSTSTDTQYF. DNA for the CDR3: TGTGCCAGCAGCTCTACTAGCACAGATACGCAGTATTTT.

V is TRBV9 and J is TRBJ2-3, with 8 bases identical to TRBD2. The CDR3 has 16 amino acids. Germline CDR1 and CDR2: SGDLS and YYNGEE. V lost 4 bases and J lost 0; bases outside the gene matches: 7. The CDR3: CASSLTSGPSTDTQYF. The CDR3, as DNA: TGTGCCAGCAGCCTCACTAGCGGTCCTAGCACAGATACGCAGTATTTT.

The chain couples TRBV19 to TRBJ2-7, with D possibly TRBD1 on 5 matching bases. The ends were cut back, 5 bases at V and 5 bases at J, with 10 bases in the middle. CDR1 is LNHDA, CDR2 SQIVND, per germline (reference sequence). The CDR3 totals 12 residues. Written as DNA, the CDR3 is TGTGCCAGTAGTGATAGGGGCGACGAGCAGTACTTC. Amino acids: CASSDRGDEQYF.

V gene TRBV6-1 combines with J gene TRBJ1-2; TRBD1 aligns across 7 bases. The CDR3 has 15 amino acids. V shed 5 bases and J 5 bases; nucleotides not matched to a gene: 11. The germline CDR1 and CDR2 sequences are MNHNS and SASEGT. The CDR3 protein is CASSSIPGTAYGYTF. The DNA for the CDR3 is TGTGCCAGCAGTTCCATACCTGGGACAGCTTATGGCTACACCTTC.

The chain employs TRBV5-1 and TRBJ2-1; D ambiguous. The CDR3 contains 14 residues. Between the trimmed V and J ends, which lost 0 bases and 5 bases, there was a span of 9 bases. CDR1 SGHRS and CDR2 YFSETQ come from the germline V gene. The DNA of the CDR3 is TGCGCCAGCAGCTTGGTGACTGCTAACAATGAGCAGTTCTTC. The encoded protein is CASSLVTANNEQFF.

The V gene is TRBV19, the J gene TRBJ1-1, with D possibly TRBD1 on 6 matching bases. The V end lost 6 bases, the J end lost 1 base, and 12 bases lay between the germline ends. CDR1 LNHDA and CDR2 SQIVND come from the germline V gene (reference sequence). There are 14 residues in the CDR3. CDR3 in amino acids: CASRPQGRNTEAFF. CDR3 nucleotide sequence: TGTGCCAGTAGGCCACAGGGCAGGAACACTGAAGCTTTCTTT.